These 18 T cell receptor beta chains originate from one sample sequenced in a study of T cells in Graves' hyperthyroidism and ophthalmopathy. The source material, RNA transcripts, was used to amplify TCR beta CDR3 regions. TCR CDR3 underwent first-round RT-PCR with the HTBI primer set. TCRdb used MiXCR to reprocess the multiplex PCR reads, holding one entry per CDR3 protein. The sample includes approximately 48,000 distinct CDR3 sequences, 45% to 50% of them seen just once. Sequencing was done on a sample of peripheral blood or thyroid tissue (not recorded which). The receptors derive from a woman aged 50 to 65 with Graves' hyperthyroidism.

This clonotype was seen a single time. The V and J genes are TRBV20-1 and TRBJ1-5, with D hard to call. Germline CDR1 DFQATT, CDR2 SNEGSKA (reference sequence). This CDR3 contains 14 residues. The germline V and J ends were trimmed by 1 base and 2 bases, with 9 bases remaining between them. CDR3 in amino acids: CSARGPWGNQPQHF. The CDR3, as DNA: TGCAGTGCTAGAGGGCCCTGGGGCAATCAGCCCCAGCATTTT.

This clonotype was seen many times. At one end the junction does not follow the germline gene, possibly because of a read error. The chain combines TRBV5-1 with TRBJ2-5; D may correspond to TRBD1 or TRBD2 (5 bases each). The CDR3 spans 16 residues. CDR1 is SGHRS and CDR2 is YFSETQ in the germline V gene. CDR3 coding DNA: TGCGCCAGCAGATTGGGGCGGGTAGGTTCGCAAGAGACCCAGTACTTC. Its protein product is CASRLGRVGSQETQYF.

This chain's CDR3 is CSARRLAGNHEQYF. In DNA form, the CDR3 reads TGCAGTGCTAGGCGGCTAGCGGGAAACCACGAGCAGTACTTC. The gene calls are TRBV20-1 and TRBJ2-7; TRBD2 agrees at 9 bases. CDR3 length equals 14 residues. Germline loops: CDR1 DFQATT, CDR2 SNEGSKA (reference sequence). The junction had 8 bases not matched to a gene; V was cut back by 3 bases and J by 5 bases.

This clonotype was observed a single time. The V call is TRBV7-6, the J call TRBJ1-4; 9 bases align to TRBD1. From germline, CDR1 is SGHVS and CDR2 FNYEAQ. This CDR3 has 15 amino acids. The V and J ends lost 1 base and 6 bases, in that order; junction bases with no gene match: 3. DNA for the CDR3: TGTGCCAGCAGCTTAGGGACAGGGGCATATGAAAAACTGTTTTTT. The encoded protein is CASSLGTGAYEKLFF.

The chain carries TRBV4-3 and TRBJ2-3; the D gene is possibly TRBD2 (5 bases). Per germline, CDR1 LGHNA and CDR2 YSLEER. This CDR3 comprises 15 residues. V lost 3 bases and J lost 0, with 10 bases in between. The CDR3 protein is CASSHGGFSTDTQYF. The CDR3 bases are TGCGCCAGCAGCCACGGCGGGTTTAGCACAGATACGCAGTATTTT.

Many counts were recorded for this clonotype. This rearrangement joins TRBV5-6 to TRBJ2-3, with TRBD2 identical over 8 bases. Germline-derived CDR1 and CDR2 are SGHDT and YYEEEE. V dropped 3 bases and J dropped 1; count of bases not matched to a gene: 7. CDR3 length: 16 amino acids. CDR3 region: CASSSLAGTGTDTQYF. The DNA of the CDR3 is TGTGCCAGCAGCTCCTTAGCGGGAACCGGCACAGATACGCAGTATTTT.

This chain links TRBV7-3 with TRBJ1-2, with no clear D. Germline-derived CDR1 and CDR2 are SGHTA and FQGTGA. This CDR3 has 13 amino acids. The CDR3 loop reads CARDRATSYGYTF. In nucleotides, the CDR3 is TGTGCTAGAGATAGGGCGACTTCCTATGGCTACACCTTC.

There are a few counts of this clonotype. The chain recombines TRBV7-2 with TRBJ2-5, with 8 bases aligning to TRBD1. CDR3 size: 13 residues. Germline V gene data show CDR1 as SGHTA and CDR2 as FQGNSA. V trimming: 5 bases; J trimming: 5 bases; junction bases outside the gene matches: 4. The DNA for the CDR3 is TGTGCCAGCAGCCCAAGACAGGGGGAGACCCAGTACTTC. Amino acid sequence: CASSPRQGETQYF.

This sequence joins TRBV28 and TRBJ1-4; the match to TRBD1 covers 7 bases. This CDR3 is 15 amino acids long. Per germline, CDR1 MDHEN and CDR2 SYDVKM. V lost 5 bases, J lost 8 bases, and 11 bases stayed unmatched. The CDR3 sequence: CASSPRTGLREKLFF. CDR3 coding DNA: TGTGCCAGCAGTCCCCGGACAGGATTGAGAGAAAAACTGTTTTTT.

This clonotype is labeled as medium-sized. CDR3 sequence reads: CATSRGAGPYEQYF. The DNA of the CDR3 is TGTGCCACCAGCAGAGGCGCCGGACCCTACGAGCAGTACTTC. J is TRBJ2-7 and V is TRBV15; D uncertain. Trimming shortened V by 1 base and J by 2 bases, and 9 bases separated the two germline ends. The germline V gene encodes CDR1 LNHNV and CDR2 YYDKDF (reference sequence). CDR3 length: 14 amino acids.

This clonotype was counted many times. The chain employs TRBV29-1 and TRBJ1-2; 7 positions agree with TRBD1. V was clipped by 4 bases and J by 4 bases; unmatched bases: 9. Germline CDR1 and CDR2: SQVTM and ANQGSEA. The CDR3 is made up of 14 amino acids. CDR3 region: CSVGVATGSYGYTF. DNA of the CDR3: TGCAGCGTTGGCGTTGCGACAGGGTCCTATGGCTACACCTTC.

In this sample, this clonotype turned up a few times. The chain carries TRBV9 and TRBJ2-7, with TRBD1 identical over 9 bases. Germline loops: CDR1 SGDLS, CDR2 YYNGEE. The CDR3 is 14 residues long. V shed 4 bases and J 5 bases; nucleotides not matched to a gene: 7. The CDR3 DNA follows: TGTGCCAGCAGCAAACGGACAGGGGCCGACGAGCAGTACTTC. This codes for CASSKRTGADEQYF. Supplemented by reference TRBV9 and TRBJ2-7, the full variable domain reads DSGVTQTPKHLITATGQRVTLRCSPRSGDLSVYWYQQSLDQGLQFLIQYYNGEERAKGNILERFSAQQFPDLHSELNLSSLELGDSALYFCASSKRTGADEQYFGPGTRLTVT.

In its sample, this clonotype was seen many times. The chain carries TRBV7-8 and TRBJ2-3; the D is unclear. The V gene's germline CDR1 is SGHVS and CDR2 FQNEAQ. This CDR3 contains 18 residues. The ends were cut back, 3 bases at V and 2 bases at J, with 21 bases in the middle. The CDR3 sequence is CASSFGFPRRIHTDTQYF. In DNA, the CDR3 is TGTGCCAGCAGCTTTGGGTTTCCAAGGCGGATCCACACAGATACGCAGTATTTT.

This chain links TRBV25-1 with TRBJ1-2; no firm D call. The CDR3 extends over 12 amino acids. Germline CDR1 reads MGHDK; CDR2 reads SYGVNS. V was pared by 1 base and J by 11 bases, with 11 bases between. In nucleotides, the CDR3 is TGTGCCAGCAGTGAATCTCGAGGGAAGTACACCTTC. Protein sequence: CASSESRGKYTF.

The rearrangement links TRBV7-9 to TRBJ2-7; TRBD2 aligns across 11 bases. The CDR3 is 16 amino acids. Germline CDR1 SEHNR, CDR2 FQNEAQ (reference sequence). V shed 5 bases, J shed 3 bases, and the junction held 9 bases outside the gene matches. Here the CDR3 DNA reads TGTGCCAGCAGCCCCAGACTAGCGGGGACTTTCTACGAGCAGTACTTC. This encodes CASSPRLAGTFYEQYF.

The chain uses TRBV10-3 and TRBJ1-2; D might be TRBD1 (5 bases). In germline, CDR1 is ENHRY, CDR2 SYGVKD. Trimming pared 2 bases from V and 2 bases from J, leaving 6 bases between. The CDR3 loop spans 13 amino acids. CDR3: CAISEGTNYGYTF. The CDR3 bases are TGTGCCATCAGTGAGGGGACCAACTATGGCTACACCTTC.

This clonotype was recorded at least ten times. The chain couples TRBV30 to TRBJ2-7, with 7 bases that match TRBD1. CDR1 and CDR2 from the germline V gene are GTSNPN and SVGIG (reference sequence). The CDR3 loop spans 14 amino acids. V gave up 6 bases and J gave up 0 bases; unmatched junction bases: 8. CDR3 bases: TGTGCCTGTAAACCGGGACAGAGCTCCTACGAGCAGTACTTC. It is translated as CACKPGQSSYEQYF.

A few counts support this clonotype. The V gene is TRBV10-2, the J gene TRBJ2-7, with 7 bases matching TRBD2. Germline trimming cut 0 bases from V and 6 bases from J; bases unmatched to any gene: 8. Germline loops: CDR1 WSHSY, CDR2 SAAADI. The CDR3 is 15 residues long. This CDR3 reads CASSESRAGLVEQYF. CDR3 nucleotide sequence: TGCGCCAGCAGTGAGTCGAGAGCGGGACTTGTCGAGCAGTACTTC.